The present entry profiles one TCR beta chain with its context. This record comes from a study of T cell responses to AZD1222 COVID-19 vaccine. Assay used: immunoSEQ multiplex PCR; TCRdb lists only in-frame clones, some missing. Seen here are some 170,000 clones, roughly 94% observed once, and the top ten hold approximately 4.6%. Germline CDR1 is MNHEY and CDR2 is SMNVEV (reference sequence). This CDR3 has 14 amino acids. Trimming cost V 8 bases and J 3 bases, with 14 bases left between them. Sequencing used peripheral blood, obtained 28 days after the second AZD1222 dose. The V call is TRBV27, the J call TRBJ1-5; weak D call: TRBD1 (6 bases). This TCR was recovered from an adult who received the AZD1222 COVID-19 vaccine. The CDR3 DNA reads as TGTGCCAGCGCCGGCGGGGGGCACAATCAGCCCCAGCATTTT. Encoded protein: CASAGGGHNQPQHF.